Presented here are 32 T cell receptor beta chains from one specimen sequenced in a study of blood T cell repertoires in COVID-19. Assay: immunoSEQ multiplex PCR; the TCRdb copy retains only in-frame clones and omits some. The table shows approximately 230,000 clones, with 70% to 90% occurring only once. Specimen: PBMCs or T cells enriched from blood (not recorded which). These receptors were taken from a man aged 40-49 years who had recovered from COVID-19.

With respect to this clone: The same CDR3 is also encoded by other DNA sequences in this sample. The CDR3 DNA sequence: TGCGCCAGCAGCCCGGGACAGGGGGCAGTCTATGGCTACACCTTC. Translating it yields CASSPGQGAVYGYTF. The chain recombines TRBV4-3 with TRBJ1-2, with 12 bases lining up with TRBD1. J lost 4 bases, V lost 4 bases, and 4 bases had no gene match. Per germline, CDR1 LGHNA and CDR2 YSLEER. This CDR3 contains 15 residues.

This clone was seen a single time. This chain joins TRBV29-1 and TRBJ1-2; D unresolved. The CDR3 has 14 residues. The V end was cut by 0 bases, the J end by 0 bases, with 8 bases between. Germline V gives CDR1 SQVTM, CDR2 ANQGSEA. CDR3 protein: CSVEDGLTNYGYTF. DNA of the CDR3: TGCAGCGTTGAAGATGGCCTGACTAACTATGGCTACACCTTC.

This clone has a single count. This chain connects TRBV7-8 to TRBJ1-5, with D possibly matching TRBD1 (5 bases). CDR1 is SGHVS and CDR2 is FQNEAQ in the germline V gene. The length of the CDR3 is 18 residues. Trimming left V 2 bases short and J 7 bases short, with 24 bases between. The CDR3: CASSLPRLEGRGNQPQHF. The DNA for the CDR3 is TGTGCCAGCAGCTTACCCAGACTAGAGGGGCGGGGGAACCAGCCCCAGCATTTT.

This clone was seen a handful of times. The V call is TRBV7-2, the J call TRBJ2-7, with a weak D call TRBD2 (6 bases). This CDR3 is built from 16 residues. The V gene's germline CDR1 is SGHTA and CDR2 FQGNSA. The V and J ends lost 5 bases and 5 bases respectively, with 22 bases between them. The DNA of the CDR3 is TGTGCCAGCAGCCCAATGAGGTACGGGAGTACCCACGAGCAGTACTTC. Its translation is CASSPMRYGSTHEQYF.

The DNA of the CDR3 is TGTGCCAGCAGCTCCCGGGACAGGGCTTACGAGCAGTACTTC. It is translated as CASSSRDRAYEQYF. The chain employs TRBV7-9 and TRBJ2-7, with 9 bases fitting TRBD1. CDR3 length: 14 residues. Germline CDR1 and CDR2: SEHNR and FQNEAQ (reference sequence). The ends lost 4 bases at V and 4 bases at J; junction bases unmatched: 5. The whole variable domain, filled in from reference TRBV7-9 and TRBJ2-7, reads DTGVSQNPRHKITKRGQNVTFRCDPISEHNRLYWYRQTLGQGPEFLTYFQNEAQLEKSRLLSDRFSAERPKGSFSTLEIQRTEQGDSAMYLCASSSRDRAYEQYFGPGTRLTVT.

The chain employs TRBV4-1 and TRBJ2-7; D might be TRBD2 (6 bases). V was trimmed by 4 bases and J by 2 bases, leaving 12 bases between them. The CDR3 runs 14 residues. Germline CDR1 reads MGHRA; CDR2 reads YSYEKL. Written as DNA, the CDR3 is TGCGCCAGCAGCCGCACCGGGAGTACCTACGAGCAGTACTTC. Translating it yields CASSRTGSTYEQYF.

CDR3 nucleotide sequence: TGTGCCAGCAACCCCCCCAGCGGGATGAACACCGGGGAGCTGTTTTTT. Protein product: CASNPPSGMNTGELFF. The chain uses TRBV28 and TRBJ2-2; 7 bases are shared with TRBD2. The J segment lost 1 base and the V segment lost 7 bases, leaving 9 bases of the junction unmatched. CDR3 length equals 16 residues. CDR1 and CDR2 (germline): MDHEN, SYDVKM.

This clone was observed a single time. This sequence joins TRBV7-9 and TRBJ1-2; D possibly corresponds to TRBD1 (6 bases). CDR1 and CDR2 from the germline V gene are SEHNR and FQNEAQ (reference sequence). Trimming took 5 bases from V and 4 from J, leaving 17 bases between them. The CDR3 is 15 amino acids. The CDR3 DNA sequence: TGTGCCAGCAGCCAACCCCTTACGGACAGCTATGGCTACACCTTC. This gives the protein CASSQPLTDSYGYTF.

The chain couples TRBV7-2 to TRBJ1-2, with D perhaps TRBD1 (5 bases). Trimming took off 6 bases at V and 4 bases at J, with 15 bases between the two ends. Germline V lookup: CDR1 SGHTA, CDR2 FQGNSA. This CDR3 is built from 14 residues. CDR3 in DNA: TGTGCCAGCAGAGTTGGGGCAGCCCTCTATGGCTACACCTTC. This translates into CASRVGAALYGYTF.

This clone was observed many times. DNA of the CDR3: TGCAGTGCTAGTGTGGGAGACGGTGAGCAGTACTTC. Translation gives CSASVGDGEQYF. V is TRBV20-1 and J is TRBJ2-7; D may be TRBD2 (5 bases). Germline V gene lookup returns CDR1 DFQATT and CDR2 SNEGSKA (reference sequence). This CDR3 contains 12 residues. Deletions cut 3 bases from V and 7 bases from J, with 13 bases between.

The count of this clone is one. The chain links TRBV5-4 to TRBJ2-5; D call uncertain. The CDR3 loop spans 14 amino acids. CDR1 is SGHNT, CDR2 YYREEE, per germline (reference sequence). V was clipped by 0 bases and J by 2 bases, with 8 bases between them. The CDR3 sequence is CASSLELVQETQYF. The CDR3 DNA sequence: TGTGCCAGCAGCTTGGAACTGGTTCAAGAGACCCAGTACTTC.

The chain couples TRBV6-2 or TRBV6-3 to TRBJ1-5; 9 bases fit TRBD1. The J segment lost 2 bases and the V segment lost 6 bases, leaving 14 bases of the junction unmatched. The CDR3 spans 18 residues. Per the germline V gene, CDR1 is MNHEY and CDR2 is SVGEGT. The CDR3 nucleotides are TGTGCCAGCAGCCGGGACCGACAGGGGGGTTGGCGCAATCAGCCCCAGCATTTT. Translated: CASSRDRQGGWRNQPQHF.

The CDR3 nucleotides read TGCGCCAGCAGCCAGGACCGGACAGAACTGTTTTTT. Translated: CASSQDRTELFF. This rearrangement joins TRBV4-1 to TRBJ1-4, with D perhaps TRBD1 (6 bases). CDR3 length: 12 amino acids. V dropped 3 bases and J dropped 12 bases, with 11 bases sitting between them. Germline CDR1 is MGHRA and CDR2 is YSYEKL.

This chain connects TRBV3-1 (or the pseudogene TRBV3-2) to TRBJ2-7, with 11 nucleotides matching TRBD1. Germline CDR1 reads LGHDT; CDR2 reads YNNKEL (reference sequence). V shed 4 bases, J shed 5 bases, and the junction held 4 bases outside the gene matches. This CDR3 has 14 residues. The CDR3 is CASSRDRGFHEQYF. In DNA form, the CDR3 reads TGTGCCAGCAGCCGGGACAGGGGGTTCCACGAGCAGTACTTC.

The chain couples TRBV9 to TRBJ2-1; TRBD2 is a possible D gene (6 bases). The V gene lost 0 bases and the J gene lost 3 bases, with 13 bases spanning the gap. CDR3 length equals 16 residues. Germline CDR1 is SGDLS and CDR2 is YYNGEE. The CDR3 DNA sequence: TGTGCCAGCAGCGTAGTAGGGCTAGCGTACTACAATGAGCAGTTCTTC. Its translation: CASSVVGLAYYNEQFF.

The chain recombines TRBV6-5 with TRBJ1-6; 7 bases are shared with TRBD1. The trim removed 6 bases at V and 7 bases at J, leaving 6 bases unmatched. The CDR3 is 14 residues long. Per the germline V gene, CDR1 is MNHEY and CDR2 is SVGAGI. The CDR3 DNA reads TGTGCCAGCAGATGGGACAGCCGAAATTCACCCCTCCACTTT. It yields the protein CASRWDSRNSPLHF.

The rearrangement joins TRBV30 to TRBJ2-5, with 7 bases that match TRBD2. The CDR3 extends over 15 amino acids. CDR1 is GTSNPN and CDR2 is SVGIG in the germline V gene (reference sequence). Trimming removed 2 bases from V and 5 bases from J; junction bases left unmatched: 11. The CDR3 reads CAWSTPTSAGETQYF. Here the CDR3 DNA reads TGTGCCTGGAGTACCCCCACTAGCGCCGGGGAGACCCAGTACTTC.

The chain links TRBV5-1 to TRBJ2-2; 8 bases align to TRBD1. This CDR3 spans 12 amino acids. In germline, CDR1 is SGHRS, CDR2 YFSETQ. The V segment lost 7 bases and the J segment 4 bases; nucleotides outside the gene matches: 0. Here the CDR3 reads CASDRGTGELFF. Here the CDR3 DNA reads TGCGCCAGCGACAGGGGCACCGGGGAGCTGTTTTTT.

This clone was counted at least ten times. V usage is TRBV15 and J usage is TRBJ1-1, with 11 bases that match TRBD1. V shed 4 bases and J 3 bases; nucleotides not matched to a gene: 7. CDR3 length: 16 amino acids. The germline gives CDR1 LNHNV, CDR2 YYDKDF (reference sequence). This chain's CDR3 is CATSTGQGALDTEAFF. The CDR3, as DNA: TGTGCCACCAGCACCGGACAGGGGGCGTTGGACACTGAAGCTTTCTTT.

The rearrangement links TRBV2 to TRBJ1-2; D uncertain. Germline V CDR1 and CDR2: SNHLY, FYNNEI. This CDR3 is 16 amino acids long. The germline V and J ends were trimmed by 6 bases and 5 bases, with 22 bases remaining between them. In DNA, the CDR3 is TGTGCCAGCAGCGGCGGGCAGGCCGTAAATCTTTATGGCTACACCTTC. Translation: CASSGGQAVNLYGYTF.

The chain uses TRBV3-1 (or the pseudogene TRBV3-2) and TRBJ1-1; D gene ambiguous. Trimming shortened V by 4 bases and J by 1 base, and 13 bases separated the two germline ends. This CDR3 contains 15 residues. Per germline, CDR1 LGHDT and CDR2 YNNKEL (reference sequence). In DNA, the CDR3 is TGTGCCAGCAGCCCCAGGCTGCAAGGGAACACTGAAGCTTTCTTT. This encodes CASSPRLQGNTEAFF.

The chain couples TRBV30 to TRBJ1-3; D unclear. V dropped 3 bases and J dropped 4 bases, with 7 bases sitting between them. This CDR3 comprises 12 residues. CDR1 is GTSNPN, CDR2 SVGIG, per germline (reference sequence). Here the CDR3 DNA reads TGTGCCTGGAGCCATCAGGGAAACACCATATATTTT. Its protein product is CAWSHQGNTIYF.

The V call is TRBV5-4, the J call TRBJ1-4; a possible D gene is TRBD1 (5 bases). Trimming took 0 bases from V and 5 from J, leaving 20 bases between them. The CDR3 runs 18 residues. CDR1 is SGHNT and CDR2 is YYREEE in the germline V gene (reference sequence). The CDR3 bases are TGTGCCAGCAGCTTGGACTATAGTGAGGACATCGAAAATGAAAAACTGTTTTTT. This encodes CASSLDYSEDIENEKLFF.

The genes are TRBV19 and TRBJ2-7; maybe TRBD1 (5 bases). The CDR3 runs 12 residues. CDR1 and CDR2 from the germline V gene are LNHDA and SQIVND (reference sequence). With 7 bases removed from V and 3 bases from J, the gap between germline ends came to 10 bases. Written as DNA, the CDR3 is TGTGCCAGTACCGACAGATTCTACGAGCAGTACTTC. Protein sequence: CASTDRFYEQYF.

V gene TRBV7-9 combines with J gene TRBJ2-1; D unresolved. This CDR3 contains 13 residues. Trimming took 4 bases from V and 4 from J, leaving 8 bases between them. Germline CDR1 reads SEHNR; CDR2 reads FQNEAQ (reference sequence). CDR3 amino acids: CASSSSYYNEQFF. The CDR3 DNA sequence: TGTGCCAGCAGCTCCAGTTATTACAATGAGCAGTTCTTC.

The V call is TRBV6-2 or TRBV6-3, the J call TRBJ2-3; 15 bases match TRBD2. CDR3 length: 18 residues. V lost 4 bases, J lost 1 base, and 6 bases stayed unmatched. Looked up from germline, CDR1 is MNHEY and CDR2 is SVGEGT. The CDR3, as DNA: TGTGCCAGCAGTTCCTCCGGGACTAGCGGGGGGCGCACAGATACGCAGTATTTT. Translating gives CASSSSGTSGGRTDTQYF.

CDR3 coding DNA: TGCGCCAGCAGCTTGGATGGGACAGGGATGGCCGAAGCTTTCTTT. Translated, it gives CASSLDGTGMAEAFF. The chain uses TRBV5-1 and TRBJ1-1; the match to TRBD1 covers 9 bases. V dropped 0 bases and J dropped 8; count of bases not matched to a gene: 8. The CDR3 loop spans 15 amino acids. Germline values: CDR1 SGHRS, CDR2 YFSETQ.

The CDR3 coding sequence is TGTGCCAGTAGAGGGACAGGGCACCGTGGCTACACCTTC. It yields the protein CASRGTGHRGYTF. V usage is TRBV19 and J usage is TRBJ1-2, with 9 bases lining up with TRBD1. This CDR3 contains 13 residues. V was clipped by 6 bases and J by 7 bases; unmatched bases: 6. In germline, CDR1 is LNHDA, CDR2 SQIVND (reference sequence).

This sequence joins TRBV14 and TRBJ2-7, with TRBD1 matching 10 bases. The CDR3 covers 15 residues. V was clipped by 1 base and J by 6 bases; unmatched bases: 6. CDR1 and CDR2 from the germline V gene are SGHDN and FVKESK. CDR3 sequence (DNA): TGTGCCAGCAGCCAAGCCGGGACAGGGGTACCCGAGCAGTACTTC. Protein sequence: CASSQAGTGVPEQYF.

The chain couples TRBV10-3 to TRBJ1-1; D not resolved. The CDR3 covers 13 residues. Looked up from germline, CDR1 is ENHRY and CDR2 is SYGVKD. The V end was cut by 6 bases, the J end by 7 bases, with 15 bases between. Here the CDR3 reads CAISLRGSGEAFF. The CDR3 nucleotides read TGTGCCATCAGCCTTCGGGGATCCGGTGAAGCTTTCTTT.

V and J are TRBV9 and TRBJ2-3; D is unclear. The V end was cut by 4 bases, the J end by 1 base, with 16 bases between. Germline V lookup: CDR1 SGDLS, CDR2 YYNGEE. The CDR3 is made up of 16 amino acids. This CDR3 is CASSPLLSHRTDTQYF. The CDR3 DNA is TGTGCCAGCAGCCCCCTTCTATCGCACCGCACAGATACGCAGTATTTT. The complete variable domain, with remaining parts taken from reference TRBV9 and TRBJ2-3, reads DSGVTQTPKHLITATGQRVTLRCSPRSGDLSVYWYQQSLDQGLQFLIQYYNGEERAKGNILERFSAQQFPDLHSELNLSSLELGDSALYFCASSPLLSHRTDTQYFGPGTRLTVL.

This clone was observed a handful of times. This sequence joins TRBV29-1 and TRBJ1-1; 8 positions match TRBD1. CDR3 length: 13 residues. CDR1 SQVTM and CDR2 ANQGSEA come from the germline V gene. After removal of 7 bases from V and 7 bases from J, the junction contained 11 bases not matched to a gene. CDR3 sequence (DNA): TGCAGCGGCGGCGAAGGACAGGGACATGAAGCTTTCTTT. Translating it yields CSGGEGQGHEAFF.